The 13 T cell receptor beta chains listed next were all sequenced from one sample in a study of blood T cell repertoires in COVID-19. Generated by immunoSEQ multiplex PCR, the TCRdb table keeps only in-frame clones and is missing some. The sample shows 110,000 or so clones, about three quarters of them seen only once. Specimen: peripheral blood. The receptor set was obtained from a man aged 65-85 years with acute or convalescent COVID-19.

The CDR3 DNA reads TGCGCCAGCAGCCGGGACAGGGAAAATGAAAAACTGTTTTTT. It translates to CASSRDRENEKLFF. This chain connects TRBV5-1 to TRBJ1-4, with 9 positions matching TRBD1. CDR3 size: 14 residues. Germline V gene data show CDR1 as SGHRS and CDR2 as YFSETQ. After removal of 4 bases from V and 5 bases from J, the junction contained 3 bases not matched to a gene.

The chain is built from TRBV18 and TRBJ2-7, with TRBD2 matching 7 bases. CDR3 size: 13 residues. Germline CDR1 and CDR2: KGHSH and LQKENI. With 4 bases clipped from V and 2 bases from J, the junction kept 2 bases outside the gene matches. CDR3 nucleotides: TGTGCCAGCTCACAGGGACTACCCTACGAGCAGTACTTC. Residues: CASSQGLPYEQYF.

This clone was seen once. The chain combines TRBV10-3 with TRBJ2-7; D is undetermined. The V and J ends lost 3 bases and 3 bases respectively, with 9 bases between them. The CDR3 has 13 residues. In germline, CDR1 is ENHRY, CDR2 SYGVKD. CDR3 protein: CAISDPQSYEQYF. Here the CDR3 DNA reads TGTGCCATCAGTGATCCACAAAGCTACGAGCAGTACTTC.

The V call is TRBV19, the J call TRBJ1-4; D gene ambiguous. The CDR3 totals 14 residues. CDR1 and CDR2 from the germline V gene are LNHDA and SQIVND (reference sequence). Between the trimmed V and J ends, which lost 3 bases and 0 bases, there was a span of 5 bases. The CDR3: CASSIQTTNEKLFF. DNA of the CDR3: TGTGCCAGTAGTATTCAAACAACTAATGAAAAACTGTTTTTT. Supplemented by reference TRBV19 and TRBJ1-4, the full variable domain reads DGGITQSPKYLFRKEGQNVTLSCEQNLNHDAMYWYRQDPGQGLRLIYYSQIVNDFQKGDIAEGYSVSREKKESFPLTVTSAQKNPTAFYLCASSIQTTNEKLFFGSGTQLSVL.

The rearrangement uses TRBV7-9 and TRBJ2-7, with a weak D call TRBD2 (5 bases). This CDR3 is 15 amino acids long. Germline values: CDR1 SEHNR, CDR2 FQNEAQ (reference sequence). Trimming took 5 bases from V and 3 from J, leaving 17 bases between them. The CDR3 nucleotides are TGTGCCAGCAGCCCAACGAGGGTACAAGGCTACGAGCAGTACTTC. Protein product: CASSPTRVQGYEQYF.

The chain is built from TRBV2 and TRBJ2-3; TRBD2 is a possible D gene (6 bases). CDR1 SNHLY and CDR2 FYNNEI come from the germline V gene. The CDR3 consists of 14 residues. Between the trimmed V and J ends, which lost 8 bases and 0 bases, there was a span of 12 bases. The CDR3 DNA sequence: TGTGCCAGCCCCGCGGGGTCTAGCACAGATACGCAGTATTTT. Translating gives CASPAGSSTDTQYF.

The CDR3 nucleotides are TGTGCCAGCAGTTTATACTTGGGCGCATCCTCCTACGAGCAGTACTTC. Protein sequence: CASSLYLGASSYEQYF. The chain recombines TRBV27 with TRBJ2-7; no clear D gene. The CDR3 totals 16 residues. CDR1 and CDR2 (germline): MNHEY, SMNVEV (reference sequence). Trimming took off 1 base at V and 0 bases at J, with 13 bases between the two ends.

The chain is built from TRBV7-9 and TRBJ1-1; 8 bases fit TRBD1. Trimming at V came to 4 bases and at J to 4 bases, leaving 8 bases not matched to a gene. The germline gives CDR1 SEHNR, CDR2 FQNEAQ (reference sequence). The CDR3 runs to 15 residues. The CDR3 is CASSYGQGRGTEAFF. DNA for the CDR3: TGTGCCAGCAGCTATGGACAGGGTAGAGGCACTGAAGCTTTCTTT.

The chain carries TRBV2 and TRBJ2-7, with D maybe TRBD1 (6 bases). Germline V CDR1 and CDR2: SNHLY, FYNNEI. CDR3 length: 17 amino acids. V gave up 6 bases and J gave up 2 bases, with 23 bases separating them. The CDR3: CASSSPTGSYRAYEQYF. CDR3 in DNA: TGTGCCAGCAGCTCCCCGACAGGCTCCTATCGTGCCTACGAGCAGTACTTC.

CDR3 DNA: TGCGCCAGCAGCCCTGGGACAGGGACTAGCGGGAGGAAATTGAATGAGCAGTTCTTC. Protein: CASSPGTGTSGRKLNEQFF. V gene TRBV5-1 combines with J gene TRBJ2-1; 15 bases line up with TRBD2. The V segment lost 4 bases and the J segment 7 bases; nucleotides outside the gene matches: 15. Looked up from germline, CDR1 is SGHRS and CDR2 is YFSETQ. CDR3 length: 19 amino acids.

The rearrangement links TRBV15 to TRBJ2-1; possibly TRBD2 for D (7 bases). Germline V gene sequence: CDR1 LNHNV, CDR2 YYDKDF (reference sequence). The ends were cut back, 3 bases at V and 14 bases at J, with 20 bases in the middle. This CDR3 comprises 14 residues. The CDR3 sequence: CATSSYVRWEGEFF. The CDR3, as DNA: TGTGCCACCAGCAGTTACGTAAGGTGGGAGGGGGAGTTCTTC.

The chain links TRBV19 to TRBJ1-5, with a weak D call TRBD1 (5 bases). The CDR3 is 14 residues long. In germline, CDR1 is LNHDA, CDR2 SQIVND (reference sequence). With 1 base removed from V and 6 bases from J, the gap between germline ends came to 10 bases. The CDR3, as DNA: TGTGCCAGTAGTATAGGGGGCTGGGGTCAGCCCCAGCATTTT. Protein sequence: CASSIGGWGQPQHF.

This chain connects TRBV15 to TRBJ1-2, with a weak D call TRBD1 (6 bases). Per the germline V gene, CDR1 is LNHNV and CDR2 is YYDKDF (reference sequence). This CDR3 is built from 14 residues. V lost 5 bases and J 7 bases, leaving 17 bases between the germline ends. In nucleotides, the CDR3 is TGTGCCACCAGCCCAAGGGGGGGGGTTTCTGGCTACACCTTC. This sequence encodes CATSPRGGVSGYTF.